The 19 T cell receptor beta chains below come from one sample, sequenced in a study of blood T cell repertoires in COVID-19. Sequencing was performed with immunoSEQ multiplex PCR; in TCRdb, only in-frame clones are kept and a portion is missing. The sample yields 310,000 or so clones, roughly 90% seen once. The source material was peripheral blood. The receptors originated from a woman between 50 and 59 years old with active or convalescent COVID-19.

With respect to this clone: The same CDR3 also results from other DNA sequences found in this sample. The J gene is TRBJ1-5, the V gene TRBV5-1; D is perhaps TRBD1 (5 bases). V was trimmed by 0 bases and J by 4 bases, leaving 5 bases between them. The CDR3 covers 13 residues. The germline CDR1 and CDR2 sequences are SGHRS and YFSETQ. CDR3 region: CASSLAGNQPQHF. DNA for the CDR3: TGCGCCAGCAGCTTGGCAGGGAATCAGCCCCAGCATTTT.

This clone was detected a few times. This chain connects TRBV11-2 to TRBJ1-1, with D perhaps TRBD1 (6 bases). The CDR3 sequence is 17 residues long. Trimming shortened V by 5 bases and J by 4 bases, and 23 bases separated the two germline ends. The V gene's germline CDR1 is SGHAT and CDR2 FQNNGV. CDR3 loop: CASSRGGASGRGTEAFF. In DNA, the CDR3 is TGTGCCAGCAGCCGCGGGGGGGCCTCCGGGCGGGGCACTGAAGCTTTCTTT.

This clone was detected only once. The chain combines TRBV2 with TRBJ2-1; D perhaps matches TRBD1 (5 bases). V gave up 6 bases and J gave up 6 bases, with 15 bases separating them. The CDR3 runs 14 residues. The germline gives CDR1 SNHLY, CDR2 FYNNEI. The CDR3 here is CASSDSNRFNEQFF. CDR3 nucleotides: TGTGCCAGCAGCGACAGTAACCGATTCAATGAGCAGTTCTTC.

The chain links TRBV4-3 to TRBJ1-2; D is ambiguous. The CDR3 length is 15 residues. V lost 0 bases and J lost 1, with 9 bases in between. Per the germline V gene, CDR1 is LGHNA and CDR2 is YSLEER. The CDR3 sequence: CASSQEYTDNYGYTF. DNA of the CDR3: TGCGCCAGCAGCCAAGAATATACAGATAACTATGGCTACACCTTC.

This clone was picked up a small number of times. Other DNA variants within this sample encode the same CDR3. The chain recombines TRBV12-3 or TRBV12-4 with TRBJ1-1, with D unresolved. The CDR3 extends over 13 amino acids. V lost 3 bases, J lost 1 base, and 6 bases lay in between. Here the CDR3 reads CASSFGGNTEAFF. The CDR3 DNA sequence: TGTGCCAGCAGTTTTGGAGGGAACACTGAAGCTTTCTTT.

The rearrangement links TRBV7-2 to TRBJ1-1, with D possibly being TRBD1 (6 bases). The CDR3 runs 16 residues. Per germline, CDR1 SGHTA and CDR2 FQGNSA. The germline V and J ends were trimmed by 5 bases and 4 bases, with 20 bases remaining between them. Written as DNA, the CDR3 is TGTGCCAGCAGCCCCCATCTGGGACAATTTTCCACTGAAGCTTTCTTT. Translation: CASSPHLGQFSTEAFF.

This clone was detected only once. The chain couples TRBV10-3 to TRBJ2-7; D is perhaps TRBD2 (5 bases). Per germline, CDR1 ENHRY and CDR2 SYGVKD. The CDR3 is 14 residues long. V lost 2 bases, J lost 6 bases, and 14 bases lay in between. The CDR3 DNA is TGTGCCATCAGTGAGGAGGGAAACCACGGCGAGCAGTACTTC. Its protein is CAISEEGNHGEQYF.

The V and J genes are TRBV4-1 and TRBJ2-6; 8 bases align to TRBD1. Unmatched junction bases numbered 11, after V lost 4 bases and J lost 0 bases. CDR3 length: 19 residues. Germline V CDR1 and CDR2: MGHRA, YSYEKL. The CDR3 region has the DNA TGCGCCAGCAGCCCCCGGGAACAGGGGGTTCTCTCTGGGGCCAACGTCCTGACTTTC. It is translated as CASSPREQGVLSGANVLTF.

The chain couples TRBV7-9 to TRBJ2-2; TRBD1 agrees at 8 bases. Trimming at V came to 5 bases and at J to 4 bases, leaving 9 bases not matched to a gene. Germline CDR1 reads SEHNR; CDR2 reads FQNEAQ (reference sequence). The CDR3 runs 16 residues. CDR3 protein: CASSGRWDRPTGELFF. In nucleotides, the CDR3 is TGTGCCAGCAGCGGACGCTGGGACAGGCCCACCGGGGAGCTGTTTTTT.

The chain links TRBV3-1 (or the pseudogene TRBV3-2) to TRBJ2-3, with 13 bases matching TRBD2. The V segment lost 4 bases and the J segment 0 bases; nucleotides outside the gene matches: 10. CDR3 length: 19 amino acids. Germline V gene sequence: CDR1 LGHDT, CDR2 YNNKEL (reference sequence). This CDR3 reads CASSRPGLAGDSSTDTQYF. CDR3 bases: TGTGCCAGCAGCCGCCCAGGACTAGCGGGGGACTCTAGCACAGATACGCAGTATTTT.

The rearrangement links TRBV4-2 to TRBJ2-5; tentatively, D is TRBD1 (6 bases). CDR3 length: 14 residues. Trimming cost V 0 bases and J 3 bases, with 8 bases left between them. Per germline, CDR1 LGHNA and CDR2 YNFKEQ. The chain's CDR3 is CASSQEAGEETQYF. The CDR3 DNA is TGTGCCAGCAGCCAAGAAGCAGGGGAAGAGACCCAGTACTTC.

The V and J genes are TRBV5-1 and TRBJ2-1, with 9 bases aligning to TRBD2. The V and J ends lost 4 bases and 4 bases, in that order; junction bases with no gene match: 6. Germline CDR1 SGHRS, CDR2 YFSETQ. This CDR3 is built from 15 residues. The CDR3 here is CASSPTSGPYNEQFF. In DNA form, the CDR3 reads TGCGCCAGCAGCCCGACTAGCGGCCCTTACAATGAGCAGTTCTTC. Together with reference TRBV5-1 and TRBJ2-1, the CDR3 gives the full variable domain: KAGVTQTPRYLIKTRGQQVTLSCSPISGHRSVSWYQQTPGQGLQFLFEYFSETQRNKGNFPGRFSGRQFSNSRSEMNVSTLELGDSALYLCASSPTSGPYNEQFFGPGTRLTVL.

J is TRBJ2-2 and V is TRBV13, with a tentative D call TRBD1 (6 bases). This CDR3 has 14 residues. Germline V gives CDR1 PRHDT, CDR2 FYEKMQ (reference sequence). Trimming removed 3 bases at V and 3 bases at J, with 8 bases between. The chain's CDR3 is CASSLDRYTGELFF. CDR3 DNA: TGTGCCAGCAGCTTGGACAGATACACCGGGGAGCTGTTTTTT.

This chain joins TRBV7-8 and TRBJ1-5, with D unresolved. Germline lookup yields CDR1 SGHVS and CDR2 FQNEAQ. The CDR3 extends over 15 amino acids. V lost 1 base and J 3 bases, leaving 10 bases between the germline ends. The CDR3 DNA reads TGTGCCAGCAGCTTAGACAGTTTCTACAATCAGCCCCAGCATTTT. This sequence encodes CASSLDSFYNQPQHF.

The chain is built from TRBV24-1 and TRBJ2-1; D ambiguous. The ends were cut back, 3 bases at V and 11 bases at J, with 13 bases in the middle. The V gene's germline CDR1 is KGHDR and CDR2 SFDVKD. The length of the CDR3 is 13 residues. The CDR3 here is CATSDTPQSQQFF. The CDR3 region has the DNA TGTGCCACCAGTGATACTCCACAGAGCCAGCAGTTCTTC.

The chain employs TRBV2 and TRBJ2-6; TRBD2 might be the D (5 bases). Trimming pared 3 bases from V and 0 bases from J, leaving 15 bases between. Germline values: CDR1 SNHLY, CDR2 FYNNEI. The CDR3 spans 18 residues. CDR3 DNA sequence: TGTGCCAGCAGTGAGGCGGCAAGTCGGGACTCTGGGGCCAACGTCCTGACTTTC. Translated, it gives CASSEAASRDSGANVLTF.

CDR3 sequence: CASSSHGGSTEAFF. As DNA, the CDR3 is TGTGCCAGCAGCTCACACGGGGGTTCCACTGAAGCTTTCTTT. The chain combines TRBV7-3 with TRBJ1-1; D perhaps matches TRBD1 (5 bases). In germline, CDR1 is SGHTA, CDR2 FQGTGA. CDR3 length equals 14 residues. The V gene lost 4 bases and the J gene lost 4 bases, with 13 bases spanning the gap.

The chain has TRBV3-1 (or the pseudogene TRBV3-2) and TRBJ1-1; D not resolved. CDR1 LGHDT and CDR2 YNNKEL come from the germline V gene (reference sequence). Trimming stripped 1 base from V and 5 bases from J, with 11 bases between. The CDR3 covers 14 residues. The CDR3 reads CASSQGPPRTEAFF. CDR3 DNA: TGTGCCAGCAGCCAAGGGCCCCCGAGGACTGAAGCTTTCTTT.

The rearrangement links TRBV2 to TRBJ2-7, with 11 bases aligning to TRBD1. The CDR3 is 14 amino acids. Germline V gene sequence: CDR1 SNHLY, CDR2 FYNNEI. Trimming removed 10 bases from V and 1 base from J; junction bases left unmatched: 6. This CDR3 reads CANSGTGGSYEQYF. CDR3 coding DNA: TGTGCCAACTCCGGGACAGGGGGGTCCTACGAGCAGTACTTC.